Presented here are 15 T cell receptor beta chains from one specimen sequenced in a study of T cell responses to AZD1222 COVID-19 vaccine. Some clones are missing from TCRdb's copy, which holds only in-frame ones; the method was immunoSEQ multiplex PCR. The table lists 80,000 or so clones, about 85% of them singletons. This specimen consisted of peripheral blood, obtained on day 0 of AZD1222 vaccination. The receptor source for this set is an adult in good health.

Only a few counts were recorded for this clone. V is TRBV12-5 and J is TRBJ1-1; the D is unclear. V lost 8 bases, J lost 2 bases, and 9 bases lay in between. In germline, CDR1 is LGHNT, CDR2 FRNRAP. The CDR3 covers 12 residues. The DNA of the CDR3 is TGTGCTAGTCGGGCGGACAACACTGAAGCTTTCTTT. Translating it yields CASRADNTEAFF.

The chain is built from TRBV29-1 and TRBJ2-1; TRBD2 matches at 11 bases. Germline CDR1 and CDR2: SQVTM and ANQGSEA. The CDR3 extends over 14 amino acids. In DNA form, the CDR3 reads TGCAGTCTCCCTGGGACTAGCGGACCCAATGAGCAGTTCTTC. Translated: CSLPGTSGPNEQFF.

The chain has TRBV5-1 and TRBJ2-5; no reliable D call. The ends were cut back, 5 bases at V and 2 bases at J, with 4 bases in the middle. The germline V gene has CDR1 SGHRS and CDR2 YFSETQ. This CDR3 is 11 amino acids long. The CDR3 region is CASRGQETQYF. The CDR3 DNA sequence: TGCGCCAGCAGGGGGCAAGAGACCCAGTACTTC.

In nucleotides, the CDR3 is TGTGCCAGCAGCCGCGAAGGGGGCAGGGAGAACACTGAAGCTTTCTTT. Amino acids: CASSREGGRENTEAFF. This chain connects TRBV5-5 to TRBJ1-1; TRBD1 matches 7 bases. V was pared by 4 bases and J by 1 base, with 10 bases of the junction left unmatched. CDR1 is SGHKS, CDR2 YYEKEE, per germline (reference sequence). This CDR3 region has 16 residues. Complete variable domain (other parts from reference TRBV5-5 and TRBJ1-1): DAGVTQSPTHLIKTRGQQVTLRCSPISGHKSVSWYQQVLGQGPQFIFQYYEKEERGRGNFPDRFSARQFPNYSSELNVNALLLGDSALYLCASSREGGRENTEAFFGQGTRLTVV.

The CDR3 DNA reads TGTGCCAGCAGCCAAGGTGCTGGGGAAGAGACCCAGTACTTC. Its protein is CASSQGAGEETQYF. The V call is TRBV3-1 (or the pseudogene TRBV3-2), the J call TRBJ2-5; D uncertain. Trimming took off 1 base at V and 3 bases at J, with 9 bases between the two ends. The CDR3 has 14 amino acids. In germline, CDR1 is LGHDT, CDR2 YNNKEL (reference sequence).

The chain is built from TRBV19 and TRBJ1-1, with D unresolved. CDR1 LNHDA and CDR2 SQIVND come from the germline V gene (reference sequence). This CDR3 comprises 13 residues. V was clipped by 3 bases and J by 8 bases, with 13 bases between them. DNA of the CDR3: TGTGCCAGTAGTATTCGGGAACCCAAAGAAGCTTTCTTT. It is translated as CASSIREPKEAFF.

The CDR3 protein is CASSLGSLRGQFF. The DNA for the CDR3 is TGTGCCAGCAGTTTAGGGTCCCTCCGGGGGCAGTTCTTC. The chain carries TRBV28 and TRBJ2-1, with D possibly matching TRBD2 (5 bases). In germline, CDR1 is MDHEN, CDR2 SYDVKM. This CDR3 is built from 13 residues. Trimming removed 2 bases at V and 12 bases at J, with 14 bases between.

The rearrangement uses TRBV5-1 and TRBJ2-7; tentatively, D is TRBD2 (5 bases). V lost 2 bases and J lost 3, with 21 bases in between. The CDR3 has 17 residues. Looked up from germline, CDR1 is SGHRS and CDR2 is YFSETQ. The CDR3 nucleotides are TGCGCCAGCAGCTTAACCATGTCGGTAGCGAGAAGCTACGAGCAGTACTTC. This sequence encodes CASSLTMSVARSYEQYF.

The rearrangement links TRBV7-2 to TRBJ1-2; tentative D call: TRBD1 (5 bases). V lost 3 bases to trimming and J lost 7 bases, with 12 bases between them. CDR3 size: 13 residues. CDR1 SGHTA and CDR2 FQGNSA come from the germline V gene. The CDR3 nucleotides read TGTGCCAGCAGCTTGCAGGGTATACGTGGCTACACCTTC. Residues: CASSLQGIRGYTF.

The chain is built from TRBV27 and TRBJ2-7; TRBD1 matches at 9 bases. Trimming took 3 bases from V and 2 from J; bases not matched to a gene: 5. Germline CDR1 reads MNHEY; CDR2 reads SMNVEV (reference sequence). This CDR3 region has 15 residues. The CDR3 spells CASSLGTGPTYEQYF. DNA of the CDR3: TGTGCCAGCAGTTTGGGGACAGGGCCTACCTACGAGCAGTACTTC.

This chain links TRBV19 with TRBJ1-5; D remains unclear. V lost 3 bases and J lost 0, with 18 bases in between. This CDR3 contains 18 residues. From germline, CDR1 is LNHDA and CDR2 SQIVND (reference sequence). The CDR3 nucleotides read TGTGCCAGTAGTATCGGAGGGTACCGTCGAAATAGCAATCAGCCCCAGCATTTT. This encodes CASSIGGYRRNSNQPQHF.

CDR3: CASSPGQGARVEAFF. For the CDR3, the DNA is TGCGCCAGCAGTCCGGGACAGGGGGCGCGAGTCGAAGCTTTCTTT. The chain combines TRBV10-1 with TRBJ1-1; 12 positions agree with TRBD1. V lost 5 bases and J lost 8; bases outside the gene matches: 9. Germline CDR1 is WNHNN and CDR2 is SYGVQD (reference sequence). There are 15 residues in the CDR3.

V is TRBV6-5 and J is TRBJ1-6; 10 bases match TRBD1. The CDR3 length is 14 residues. V lost 5 bases and J lost 9; bases outside the gene matches: 4. Germline V gene sequence: CDR1 MNHEY, CDR2 SVGAGI. The CDR3 sequence: CASSNRDRGSPLHF. Written as DNA, the CDR3 is TGTGCCAGCAGTAACCGGGACAGGGGTTCACCCCTCCACTTT.

The V and J genes are TRBV27 and TRBJ2-7; D possibly corresponds to TRBD1 (6 bases). The CDR3 runs to 12 residues. The germline CDR1 and CDR2 sequences are MNHEY and SMNVEV (reference sequence). Trimming shortened V by 5 bases and J by 3 bases, and 8 bases separated the two germline ends. CDR3 nucleotides: TGTGCCAGCAGTCGGGACAACTACGAGCAGTACTTC. Its translation is CASSRDNYEQYF.

The table lists this clone with a count of one. This sequence joins TRBV29-1 and TRBJ1-1, with 8 nucleotides matching TRBD1. The CDR3 consists of 14 residues. CDR1 is SQVTM and CDR2 is ANQGSEA in the germline V gene. The trim removed 4 bases at V and 5 bases at J, leaving 9 bases unmatched. In nucleotides, the CDR3 is TGCAGCGTTGCCGCACAGGGGGGCATGACTGAAGCTTTCTTT. This gives the protein CSVAAQGGMTEAFF.